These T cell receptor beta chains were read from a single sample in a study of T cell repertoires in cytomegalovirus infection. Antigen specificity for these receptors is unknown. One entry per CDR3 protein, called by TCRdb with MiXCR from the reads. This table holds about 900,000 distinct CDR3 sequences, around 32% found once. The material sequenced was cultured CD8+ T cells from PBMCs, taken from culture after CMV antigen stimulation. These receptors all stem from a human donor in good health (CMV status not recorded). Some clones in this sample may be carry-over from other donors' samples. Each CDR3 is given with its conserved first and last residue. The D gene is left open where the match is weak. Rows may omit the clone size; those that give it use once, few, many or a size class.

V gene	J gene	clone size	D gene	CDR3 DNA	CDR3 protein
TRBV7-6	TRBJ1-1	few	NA	TGTGCCAGCAGCTTAGAGGGAGGGCCTAGTGACACTGAAGCTTTCTTT	CASSLEGGPSDTEAFF
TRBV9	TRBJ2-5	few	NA	TGTGCCAGCAGCGTAGACGGCTCGGAAGGTGCCCAGTACTTC	CASSVDGSEGAQYF
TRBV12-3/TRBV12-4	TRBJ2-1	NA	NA	TGTGCCAGCAGTAGGCCGAGAAACAATGAGCAGTTCTTC	CASSRPRNNEQFF
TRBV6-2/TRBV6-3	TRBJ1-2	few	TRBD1	TGTGCCAGCAGTTTTGGACAGGTTCGTGGCTACACCTTC	CASSFGQVRGYTF
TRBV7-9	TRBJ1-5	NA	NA	TGTGCCAGCAGCTTGGGTCACCCCGGGAATCAGCCCCAGCATTTT	CASSLGHPGNQPQHF
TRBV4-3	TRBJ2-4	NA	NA	TGCGCCAGCAGCCAAGATGGGGAGGAAAACATTCAGTACTTC	CASSQDGEENIQYF
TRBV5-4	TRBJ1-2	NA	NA	TGTGCCAGCAGCTTGTCTTGGTACCTAGGGGGCTACACCTTC	CASSLSWYLGGYTF
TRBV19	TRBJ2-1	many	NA	TGTGCCAGCAGTATCGGAGGGGTCTCCTACAATGAGCAGTTCTTC	CASSIGGVSYNEQFF
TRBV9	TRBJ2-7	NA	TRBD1	TGTGCCAGCAGCTCCGGGACAGGGATCGAGCAGTACTTC	CASSSGTGIEQYF
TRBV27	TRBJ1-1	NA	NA	TGTGCCAGCAGTTTATCAAGTGGCCTTAACACTGAAGCTTTCTTT	CASSLSSGLNTEAFF
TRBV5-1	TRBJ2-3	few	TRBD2	TGCGCCAGCAGCTTAGCAGCGGGGGCCCGCACAGATACGCAGTATTTT	CASSLAAGARTDTQYF
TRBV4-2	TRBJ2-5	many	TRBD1	TGTGCCAGCAGGCCAGGGACAGGGATTTTGGAGACCCAGTACTTC	CASRPGTGILETQYF
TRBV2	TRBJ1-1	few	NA	TGTGCCATATTAGGGGAGGCCCCGAACACTGAAGCTTTCTTT	CAILGEAPNTEAFF
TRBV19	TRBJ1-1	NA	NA	TGTGCCAGTAGTATCTGGGGCACTGAAGCTTTCTTT	CASSIWGTEAFF
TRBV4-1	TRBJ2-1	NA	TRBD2	TGCGCCAGCAGCCCTCTAGGGCGGGGGGGCGGAAATGAGCAGTTCTTC	CASSPLGRGGGNEQFF
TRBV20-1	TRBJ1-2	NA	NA	TGCAGTGCTAGAGATTTAGTGAGTTCTAACTATGGCTACACCTTC	CSARDLVSSNYGYTF
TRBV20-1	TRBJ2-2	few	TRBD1	TGCAGTGCACCGAGGGACAGGGTGGACACCGGGGAGCTGTTTTTT	CSAPRDRVDTGELFF
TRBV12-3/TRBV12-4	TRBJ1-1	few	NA	TGTGCCAGCAGTTTTGAAATACTGAACACTGAAGCTTTCTTT	CASSFEILNTEAFF
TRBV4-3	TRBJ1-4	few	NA	TGCGCCAGCAGCCCGCAGTGGCGGGGAACCAATGAAAAACTGTTTTTT	CASSPQWRGTNEKLFF
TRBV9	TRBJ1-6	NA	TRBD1	TGTGCCAGCAGCGGTAGGGAGGGACAGGACCACCCACCCCTCCACTTT	CASSGREGQDHPPLHF
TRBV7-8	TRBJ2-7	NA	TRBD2	TGTGCCAGCAGGCCCTCTGGCGGGGGGACGATCGAGCAGTACTTC	CASRPSGGGTIEQYF
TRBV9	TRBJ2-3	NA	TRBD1	TGTGCCAGCAGCTTCAGACAGGGTTGGGAGAACACAGATACGCAGTATTTT	CASSFRQGWENTDTQYF
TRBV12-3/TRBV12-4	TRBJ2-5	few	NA	TGTGCCAGCAGTTTTCCCCGGGGGCACCAAGAGACCCAGTACTTC	CASSFPRGHQETQYF
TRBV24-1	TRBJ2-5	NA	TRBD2	TGTGCCACCAGTGACACGCCTTGGGTCAGCGGGGGGTACCAAGAGACCCAGTACTTC	CATSDTPWVSGGYQETQYF
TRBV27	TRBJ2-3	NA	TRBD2	TGTGCCAGCAGTCACGGGGGGGCAGATACGCAGTATTTT	CASSHGGADTQYF